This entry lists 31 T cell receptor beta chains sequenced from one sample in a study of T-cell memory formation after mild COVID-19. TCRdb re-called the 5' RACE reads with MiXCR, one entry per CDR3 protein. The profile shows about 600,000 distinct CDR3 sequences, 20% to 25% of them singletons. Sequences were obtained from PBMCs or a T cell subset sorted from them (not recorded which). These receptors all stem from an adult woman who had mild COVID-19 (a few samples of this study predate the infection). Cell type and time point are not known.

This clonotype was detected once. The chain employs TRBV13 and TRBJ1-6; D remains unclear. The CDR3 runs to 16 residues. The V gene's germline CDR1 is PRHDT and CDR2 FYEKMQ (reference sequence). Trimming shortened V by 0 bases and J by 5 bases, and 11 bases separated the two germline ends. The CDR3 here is CASSLGSSSHNSPLHF. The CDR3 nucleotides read TGTGCCAGCAGCTTAGGTTCTTCATCCCATAATTCACCCCTCCACTTT.

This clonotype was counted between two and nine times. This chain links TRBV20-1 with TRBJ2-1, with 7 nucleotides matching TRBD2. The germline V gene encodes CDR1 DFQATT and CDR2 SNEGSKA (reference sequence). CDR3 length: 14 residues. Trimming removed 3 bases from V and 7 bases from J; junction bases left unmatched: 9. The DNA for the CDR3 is TGCAGTGCTAGCCCGGCGGGAGCGGGAAATGAGCAGTTCTTC. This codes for CSASPAGAGNEQFF.

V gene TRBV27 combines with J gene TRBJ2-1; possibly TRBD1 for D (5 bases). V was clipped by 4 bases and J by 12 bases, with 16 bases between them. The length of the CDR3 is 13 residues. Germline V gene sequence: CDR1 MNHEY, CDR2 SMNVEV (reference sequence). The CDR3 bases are TGTGCCAGCAGTTCGAGTGGGGCCATGCTGCAGTTCTTC. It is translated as CASSSSGAMLQFF.

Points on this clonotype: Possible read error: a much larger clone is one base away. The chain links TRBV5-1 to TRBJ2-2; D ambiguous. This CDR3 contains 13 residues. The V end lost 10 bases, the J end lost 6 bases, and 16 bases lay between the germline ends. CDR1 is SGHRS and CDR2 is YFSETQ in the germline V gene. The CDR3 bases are TGCGCCTGCACTTCCTCTAGAGCCGGGGAGCTGTTTTTT. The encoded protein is CACTSSRAGELFF.

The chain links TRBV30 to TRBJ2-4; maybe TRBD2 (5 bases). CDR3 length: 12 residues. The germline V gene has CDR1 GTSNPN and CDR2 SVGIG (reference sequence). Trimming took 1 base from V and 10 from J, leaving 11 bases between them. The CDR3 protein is CAWSAGSGIQYF. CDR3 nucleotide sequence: TGTGCCTGGAGTGCGGGTTCGGGGATTCAGTACTTC.

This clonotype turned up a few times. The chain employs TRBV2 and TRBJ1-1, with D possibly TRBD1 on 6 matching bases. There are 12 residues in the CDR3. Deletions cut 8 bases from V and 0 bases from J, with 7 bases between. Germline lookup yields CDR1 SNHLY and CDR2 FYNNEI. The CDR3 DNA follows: TGTGCCAGCGGACAGCTGAACACTGAAGCTTTCTTT. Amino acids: CASGQLNTEAFF.

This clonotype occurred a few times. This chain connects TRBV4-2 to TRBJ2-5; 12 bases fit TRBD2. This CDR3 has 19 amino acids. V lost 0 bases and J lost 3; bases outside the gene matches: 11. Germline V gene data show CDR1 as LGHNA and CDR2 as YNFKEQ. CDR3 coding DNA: TGTGCCAGCAGCCAAGATTGGGCTAGCGGGGGGGTGGCGGAAGAGACCCAGTACTTC. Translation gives CASSQDWASGGVAEETQYF.

CDR3 DNA: TGTGCCAGCAGCCCGGGGGACAGAAACTATGGCTACACCTTC. Protein product: CASSPGDRNYGYTF. The chain carries TRBV5-4 and TRBJ1-2, with 7 bases fitting TRBD1. The ends lost 4 bases at V and 2 bases at J; junction bases unmatched: 5. Germline V CDR1 and CDR2: SGHNT, YYREEE (reference sequence). The length of the CDR3 is 14 residues.

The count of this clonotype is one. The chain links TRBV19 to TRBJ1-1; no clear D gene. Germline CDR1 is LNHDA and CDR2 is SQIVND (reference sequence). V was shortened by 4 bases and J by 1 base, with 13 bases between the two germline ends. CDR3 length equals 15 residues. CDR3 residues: CASSKRTLPNTEAFF. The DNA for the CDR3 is TGTGCCAGTAGTAAACGGACTTTGCCGAACACTGAAGCTTTCTTT.

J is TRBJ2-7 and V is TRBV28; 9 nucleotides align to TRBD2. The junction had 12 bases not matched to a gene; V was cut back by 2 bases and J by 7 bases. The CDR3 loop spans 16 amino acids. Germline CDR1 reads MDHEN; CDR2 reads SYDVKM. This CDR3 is CASSLPIGAGGTEQYF. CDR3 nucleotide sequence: TGTGCCAGCAGTTTACCCATCGGGGCGGGAGGGACAGAGCAGTACTTC.

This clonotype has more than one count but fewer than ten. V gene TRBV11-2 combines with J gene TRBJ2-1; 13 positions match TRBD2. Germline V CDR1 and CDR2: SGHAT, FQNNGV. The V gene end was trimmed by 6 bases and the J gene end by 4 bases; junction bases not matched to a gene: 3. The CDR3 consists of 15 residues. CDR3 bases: TGTGCCAGCAGTACTAGCGGGAGGGGTTACAATGAGCAGTTCTTC. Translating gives CASSTSGRGYNEQFF.

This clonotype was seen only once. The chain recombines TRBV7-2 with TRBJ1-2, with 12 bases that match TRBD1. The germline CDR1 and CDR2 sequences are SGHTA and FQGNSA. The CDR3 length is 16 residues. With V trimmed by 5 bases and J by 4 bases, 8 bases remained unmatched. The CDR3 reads CASSPAGTGGGYGYTF. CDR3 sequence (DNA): TGTGCCAGCAGCCCAGCCGGGACAGGGGGCGGCTATGGCTACACCTTC.

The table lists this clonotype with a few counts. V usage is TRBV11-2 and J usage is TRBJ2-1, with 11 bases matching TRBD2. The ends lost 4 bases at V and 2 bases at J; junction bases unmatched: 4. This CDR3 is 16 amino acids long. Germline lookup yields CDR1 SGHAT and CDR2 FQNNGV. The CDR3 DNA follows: TGTGCCAGCAGCTCAATAGCGGGAGGGCCCTACAATGAGCAGTTCTTC. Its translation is CASSSIAGGPYNEQFF.

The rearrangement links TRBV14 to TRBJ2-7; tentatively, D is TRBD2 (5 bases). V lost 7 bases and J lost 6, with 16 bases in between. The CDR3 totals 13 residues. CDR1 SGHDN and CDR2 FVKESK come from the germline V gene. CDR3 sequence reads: CASTQTGGLEQYF. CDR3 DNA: TGTGCCAGCACTCAAACCGGAGGTCTCGAGCAGTACTTC.

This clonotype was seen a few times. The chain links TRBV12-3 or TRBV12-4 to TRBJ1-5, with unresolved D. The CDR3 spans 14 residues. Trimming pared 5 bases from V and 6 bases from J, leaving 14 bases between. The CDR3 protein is CASSLPGYRQPQHF. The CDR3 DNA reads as TGTGCCAGCAGTCTTCCGGGGTACCGTCAGCCCCAGCATTTT.

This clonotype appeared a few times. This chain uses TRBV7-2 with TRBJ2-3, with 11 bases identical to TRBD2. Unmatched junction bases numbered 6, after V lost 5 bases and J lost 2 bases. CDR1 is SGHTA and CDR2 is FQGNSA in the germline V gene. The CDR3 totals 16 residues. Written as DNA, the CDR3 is TGTGCCAGCAGCCCTCGGACTAGCGGGTACACAGATACGCAGTATTTT. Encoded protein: CASSPRTSGYTDTQYF. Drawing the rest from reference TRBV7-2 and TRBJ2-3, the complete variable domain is GAGVSQSPSNKVTEKGKDVELRCDPISGHTALYWYRQSLGQGLEFLIYFQGNSAPDKSGLPSDRFSAERTGGSVSTLTIQRTQQEDSAVYLCASSPRTSGYTDTQYFGPGTRLTVL.

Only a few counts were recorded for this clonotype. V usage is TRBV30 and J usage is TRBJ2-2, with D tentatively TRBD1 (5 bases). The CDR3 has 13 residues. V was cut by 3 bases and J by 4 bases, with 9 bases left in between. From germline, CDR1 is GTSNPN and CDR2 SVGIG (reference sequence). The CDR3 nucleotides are TGTGCCTGGAGCACAGGTTCCACCGGGGAGCTGTTTTTT. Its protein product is CAWSTGSTGELFF.

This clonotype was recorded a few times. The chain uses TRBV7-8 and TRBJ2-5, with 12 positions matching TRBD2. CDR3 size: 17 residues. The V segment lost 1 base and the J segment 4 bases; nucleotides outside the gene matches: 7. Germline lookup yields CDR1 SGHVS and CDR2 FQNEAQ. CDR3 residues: CASSLGSSGRGGETQYF. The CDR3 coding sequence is TGTGCCAGCAGCTTAGGCTCTAGCGGGAGGGGGGGAGAGACCCAGTACTTC.

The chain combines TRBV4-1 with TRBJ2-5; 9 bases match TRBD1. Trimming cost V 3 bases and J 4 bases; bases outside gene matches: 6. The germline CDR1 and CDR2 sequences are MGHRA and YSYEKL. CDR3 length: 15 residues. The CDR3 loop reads CASSQGNRGRETQYF. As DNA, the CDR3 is TGCGCCAGCAGCCAGGGAAACAGGGGGCGAGAGACCCAGTACTTC.

The CDR3 DNA reads TGTGCCAGCAGCCTCAGGCCGGGGGCAGATACGCAGTATTTT. Amino acid sequence: CASSLRPGADTQYF. V gene TRBV5-6 combines with J gene TRBJ2-3, with a weak D call TRBD2 (6 bases). The CDR3 sequence is 14 residues long. Germline V gene lookup returns CDR1 SGHDT and CDR2 YYEEEE. Trimming left V 4 bases short and J 4 bases short, with 13 bases between.

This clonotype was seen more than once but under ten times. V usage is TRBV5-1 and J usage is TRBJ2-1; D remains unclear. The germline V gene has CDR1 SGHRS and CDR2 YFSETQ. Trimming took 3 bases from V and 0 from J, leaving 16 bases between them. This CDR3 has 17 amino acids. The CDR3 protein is CASSSPLAHSSYNEQFF. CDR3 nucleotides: TGCGCCAGCAGCTCTCCCCTGGCACACAGCTCCTACAATGAGCAGTTCTTC.

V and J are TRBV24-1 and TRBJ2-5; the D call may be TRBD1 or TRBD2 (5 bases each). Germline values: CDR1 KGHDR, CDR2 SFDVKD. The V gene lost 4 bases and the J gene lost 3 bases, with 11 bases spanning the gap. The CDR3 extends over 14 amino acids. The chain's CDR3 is CATSDPGAKETQYF. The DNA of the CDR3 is TGTGCCACCAGTGACCCCGGGGCCAAAGAGACCCAGTACTTC.

The CDR3 DNA is TGTGCCAGCAGCCCCTGGGGGGAGGAGAACACCGGGGAGCTGTTTTTT. It yields the protein CASSPWGEENTGELFF. The chain combines TRBV4-2 with TRBJ2-2; D is perhaps TRBD2 (6 bases). Between the trimmed V and J ends, which lost 4 bases and 1 base, there was a span of 13 bases. Germline V gene lookup returns CDR1 LGHNA and CDR2 YNFKEQ. The CDR3 loop spans 16 amino acids.

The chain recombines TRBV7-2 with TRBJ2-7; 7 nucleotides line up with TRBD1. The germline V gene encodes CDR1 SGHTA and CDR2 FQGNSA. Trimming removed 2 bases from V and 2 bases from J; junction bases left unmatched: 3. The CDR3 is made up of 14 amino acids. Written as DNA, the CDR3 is TGTGCCAGCAGCTTACCAGGGGGAACCTACGAGCAGTACTTC. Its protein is CASSLPGGTYEQYF.

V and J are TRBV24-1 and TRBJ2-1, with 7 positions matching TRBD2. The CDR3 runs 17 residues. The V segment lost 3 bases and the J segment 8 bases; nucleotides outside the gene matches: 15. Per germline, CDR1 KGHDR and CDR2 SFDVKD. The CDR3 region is CATSDGLRERGMDEQFF. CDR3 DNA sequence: TGTGCCACCAGTGATGGACTGCGGGAGAGGGGAATGGATGAGCAGTTCTTC.

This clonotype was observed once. CDR3 coding DNA: TGTGCCAGCAGCGAAGGGATGGGGGGGAACACTGAAGCTTTCTTT. It is translated as CASSEGMGGNTEAFF. This rearrangement joins TRBV7-6 to TRBJ1-1, with D possibly being TRBD1 (5 bases). The length of the CDR3 is 15 residues. The V and J ends lost 5 bases and 1 base respectively, with 14 bases between them. The V gene's germline CDR1 is SGHVS and CDR2 FNYEAQ.

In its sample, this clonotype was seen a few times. CDR3 amino acids: CASRLGGDTQYF. The CDR3 bases are TGTGCCAGCCGACTCGGAGGGGATACGCAGTATTTT. V is TRBV18 and J is TRBJ2-3, with a tentative D call TRBD2 (6 bases). V lost 8 bases, J lost 6 bases, and 12 bases lay in between. Germline V gene lookup returns CDR1 KGHSH and CDR2 LQKENI. This CDR3 is 12 amino acids long.

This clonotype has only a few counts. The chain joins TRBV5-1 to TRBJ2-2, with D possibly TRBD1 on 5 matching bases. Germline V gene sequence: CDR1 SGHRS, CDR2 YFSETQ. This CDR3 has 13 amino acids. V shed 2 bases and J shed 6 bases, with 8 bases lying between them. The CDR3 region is CASSFKGPGELFF. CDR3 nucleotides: TGCGCCAGCAGCTTTAAGGGGCCCGGGGAGCTGTTTTTT.

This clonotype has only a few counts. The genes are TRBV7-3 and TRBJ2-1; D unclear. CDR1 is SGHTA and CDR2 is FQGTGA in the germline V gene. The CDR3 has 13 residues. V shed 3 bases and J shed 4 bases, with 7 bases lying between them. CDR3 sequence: CASSFSDYNEQFF. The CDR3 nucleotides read TGTGCCAGCAGCTTCAGTGATTACAATGAGCAGTTCTTC.

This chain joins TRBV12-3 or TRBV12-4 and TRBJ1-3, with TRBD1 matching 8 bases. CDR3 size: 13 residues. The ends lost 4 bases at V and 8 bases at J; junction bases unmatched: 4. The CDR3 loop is CASSSDRVYTIYF. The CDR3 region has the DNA TGTGCCAGCAGTTCGGACAGGGTGTACACCATATATTTT.

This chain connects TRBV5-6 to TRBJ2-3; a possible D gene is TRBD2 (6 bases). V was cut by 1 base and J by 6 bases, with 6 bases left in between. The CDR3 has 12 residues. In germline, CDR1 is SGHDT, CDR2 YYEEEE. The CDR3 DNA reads TGTGCCAGCAGCTTGCGGGAGGATACGCAGTATTTT. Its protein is CASSLREDTQYF.